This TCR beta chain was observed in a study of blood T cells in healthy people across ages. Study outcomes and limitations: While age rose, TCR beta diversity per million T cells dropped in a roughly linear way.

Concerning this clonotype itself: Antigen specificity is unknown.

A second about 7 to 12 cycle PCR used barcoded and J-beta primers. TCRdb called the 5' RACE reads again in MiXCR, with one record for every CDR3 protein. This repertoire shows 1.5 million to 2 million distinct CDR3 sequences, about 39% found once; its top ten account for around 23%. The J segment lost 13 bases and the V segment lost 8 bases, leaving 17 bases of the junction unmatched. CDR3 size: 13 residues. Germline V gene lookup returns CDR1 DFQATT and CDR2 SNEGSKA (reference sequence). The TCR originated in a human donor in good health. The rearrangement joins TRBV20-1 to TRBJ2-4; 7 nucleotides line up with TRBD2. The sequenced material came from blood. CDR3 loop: CSFVRGGYNEQYF. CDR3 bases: TGCAGTTTTGTGAGGGGAGGGTACAATGAGCAGTACTTC.